This T cell receptor (beta chain) stems from a study of early T cells in non-severe SARS-CoV-2 infection (dated by TCRdb to the early 2020s). About the investigation overall: TCR sequencing used bulk RNA from unsorted whole blood, so alpha and beta chains could not be paired. General conclusions and limits of the study: Matching against VDJdb was skewed toward anti-spike CD8 responses, likely underestimated virus-specific expansions, and missed private and CD4 specificities.

This was a case-control study nested in a cohort of healthcare workers in London, UK, who had nasopharyngeal swab PCR tests and blood samples taken every week. Healthcare workers were enrolled in the week of the UK lockdown, from 23 to 31 March 2020, and were followed every week for up to 16 weeks. The library was made by 5' RACE. TCRdb records NextSeq 500 as the sequencer. To correct for sequencing error and PCR bias, the TCR library protocol tagged individual cDNA molecules with unique molecular identifiers. Both TCR alpha and beta chains were sequenced, and tight co-correlation was observed between alpha and beta sequence abundances in each sample. The original pipeline was this. V gene, J gene and CDR3 annotation of TCR sequences was performed with Decombinator V4. Expanded TCRs were defined as changing significantly between any two time points under a Poisson model with p below 0.0001. TCR abundances were normalised to the total number of TCRs sequenced in each sample and reported as counts per million. TRAV1-2 paired with TRAJ12, TRAJ20 or TRAJ33 defined MAIT TCRs, while TRAV10 paired with TRAJ18 defined iNKT TCRs. VDJdb, accessed on 1 November 2021, was searched for TCRs annotated for CMV, EBV and SARS-CoV-2, and TCRs annotated for more than one antigen were excluded. TCRdb reworked the public reads: Q25 trimming with fastp, MiXCR clone assembly, productive beta chains retained. Rows with one shared CDR3 protein collapse into an entry with the most common genes and DNA. The V and J calls were determined by TCRdb, not by the authors. This sample is represented by 50,000 to 55,000 distinct CDR3 sequences; about a tenth of them were singletons. 15% of the sample is in the top ten clones.

In its sample, this clonotype was seen many times. There is no known antigen for this receptor. The sample holds no much larger clone one base away, and base qualities are not on file. The CDR3, from cysteine to phenylalanine, totals 16 residues. CDR3 DNA only is kept here, 48 bases in frame from base 1. CDR1 SGDLS and CDR2 YYNGEE are derived from the germline V gene. From V the trimming removes 5 bases and from J it removes 0 bases, while the gene matches leave 4 bases of the junction unaccounted for. The sample was whole blood. The chain uses TRBV9 and TRBJ2-3; the junction holds 12 bases that match TRBD2. This clonotype originated in an adult who was a healthcare worker with PCR-confirmed SARS-CoV-2 infection or an uninfected control (not recorded which). CDR3 reads: CASRRLAGDSTDTQYF. The DNA sequence is TGTGCCAGCAGGCGACTAGCGGGAGATAGCACAGATACGCAGTATTTT.